A single TCR beta chain is shown here with its context. The CDR3 spans 13 residues. Trimming left V 3 bases short and J 8 bases short, with 13 bases between. Germline lookup yields CDR1 SEHNR and CDR2 FQNEAQ (reference sequence). This entry belongs to a study of blood T cells in healthy people across ages. Using a J-beta primer mix together with a sample-barcoded 5' primer, a second PCR was run for roughly 7 to 11 cycles. TCRdb called the 5' RACE reads again in MiXCR, with one record for every CDR3 protein. The sample contains 650,000 to 1,000,000 distinct CDR3 sequences, under 40% of which appear only once.

This sequence was found in a man aged 18 to 30 in good health. Sequenced sample: blood. The chain recombines TRBV7-9 with TRBJ1-2; D perhaps matches TRBD1 (6 bases). CDR3: CASSFSGAEGYTF. The CDR3 DNA is TGTGCCAGCAGCTTCTCGGGGGCGGAGGGCTACACCTTC.